The 21 T cell receptor beta chains reported below all come from one sample, sequenced in a study of shared clonotypes between healthy human individuals. The assay was immunoSEQ multiplex PCR, and TCRdb's table has in-frame clones only and misses some. The sample lists more than 400,000 clones, 95% to 96% occurring once. The sequenced material came from naive CD4+ T cells sorted from blood. Regarding subset: CD45RA+ positively selected. These receptors all come from a woman in her 30s in good health.

The chain joins TRBV30 to TRBJ2-7; D uncertain. The germline CDR1 and CDR2 sequences are GTSNPN and SVGIG (reference sequence). V was pared by 2 bases and J by 3 bases, with 5 bases between. The CDR3 covers 11 residues. The CDR3: CAWSYFYEQYF. CDR3 DNA: TGTGCCTGGAGTTACTTCTACGAGCAGTACTTC.

CDR3 nucleotides: TGCGCCAGCAGCCACGGACAGGACTATGGCTACACCTTC. This codes for CASSHGQDYGYTF. The chain combines TRBV4-1 with TRBJ1-2; TRBD1 aligns across 7 bases. With 3 bases clipped from V and 3 bases from J, the junction kept 1 base outside the gene matches. The CDR3 covers 13 residues. Germline assignment: CDR1 MGHRA and CDR2 YSYEKL.

The chain is built from TRBV12-5 and TRBJ2-1; 8 bases are a match to TRBD2. The CDR3 spans 18 residues. Germline values: CDR1 LGHNT, CDR2 FRNRAP. The J segment lost 0 bases and the V segment lost 3 bases, leaving 10 bases of the junction unmatched. The CDR3 sequence: CASGFESVAGSSYNEQFF. As DNA, the CDR3 is TGTGCTAGTGGTTTTGAGTCGGTAGCGGGAAGCTCCTACAATGAGCAGTTCTTC. Looking up the rest from reference TRBV12-5 and TRBJ2-1 gives the full variable domain: DARVTQTPRHKVTEMGQEVTMRCQPILGHNTVFWYRQTMMQGLELLAYFRNRAPLDDSGMPKDRFSAEMPDATLATLKIQPSEPRDSAVYFCASGFESVAGSSYNEQFFGPGTRLTVL.

This chain joins TRBV29-1 and TRBJ1-1, with D possibly being TRBD1 (6 bases). Germline V gene lookup returns CDR1 SQVTM and CDR2 ANQGSEA. Trimming took 6 bases from V and 0 from J, leaving 11 bases between them. CDR3 size: 13 residues. The CDR3 coding sequence is TGCAGCGTCGCGAAGGGGGTGAACACTGAAGCTTTCTTT. Translation gives CSVAKGVNTEAFF.

This clone has a single count. V gene TRBV5-4 combines with J gene TRBJ1-1, with TRBD1 identical over 10 bases. The CDR3 contains 15 residues. CDR1 is SGHNT and CDR2 is YYREEE in the germline V gene (reference sequence). Trimming took 3 bases from V and 6 from J; bases not matched to a gene: 8. The CDR3 spells CASSSMTGGLAEAFF. CDR3 coding DNA: TGTGCCAGCAGCTCGATGACAGGGGGCCTGGCTGAAGCTTTCTTT.

About this clone itself: This sample also contains other DNA sequences that code for the same CDR3. The chain combines TRBV5-1 with TRBJ2-5; D may be TRBD2 (5 bases). In germline, CDR1 is SGHRS, CDR2 YFSETQ. CDR3 length equals 13 residues. Trimming removed 5 bases at V and 3 bases at J, with 11 bases between. CDR3 nucleotide sequence: TGCGCCAGCAGTTGGGCGGGCGAAGAGACCCAGTACTTC. This encodes CASSWAGEETQYF.

This chain joins TRBV21-1 and TRBJ2-3; the table's D call of TRBD2 was not tested on the DNA. TRBV21-1 constitutes a pseudogene. The CDR3 extends over 17 amino acids. The CDR3 here is CASSKGLYKPPADTQYF. The CDR3 coding sequence is TGTGCCAGCAGCAAAGGACTTTATAAACCCCCCGCAGATACGCAGTATTTT.

The gene calls are TRBV18 and TRBJ2-7; D might be TRBD1 (8 bases). From germline, CDR1 is KGHSH and CDR2 LQKENI. The CDR3 loop spans 15 amino acids. Trimming pared 1 base from V and 6 bases from J, leaving 16 bases between. CDR3 amino acids: CASSPRTGREGEQYF. DNA for the CDR3: TGTGCCAGCTCACCACGGACAGGGAGGGAAGGCGAGCAGTACTTC.

This sequence joins TRBV7-8 and TRBJ2-1, with D perhaps being TRBD1 or TRBD2 (6 bases each). Germline V gene lookup returns CDR1 SGHVS and CDR2 FQNEAQ. V dropped 1 base and J dropped 2 bases, with 9 bases sitting between them. This CDR3 has 15 residues. CDR3 coding DNA: TGTGCCAGCAGCTTAGAGGGGGAGGCCTACAATGAGCAGTTCTTC. Its translation is CASSLEGEAYNEQFF.

The V call is TRBV7-2, the J call TRBJ2-4, with 9 bases that match TRBD2. The V and J ends lost 2 bases and 8 bases, in that order; junction bases with no gene match: 4. Germline V gives CDR1 SGHTA, CDR2 FQGNSA. The CDR3 is 14 residues long. The chain's CDR3 is CASSLTAGGYIQYF. DNA of the CDR3: TGTGCCAGCAGCTTAACGGCGGGAGGGTACATTCAGTACTTC.

The V and J genes are TRBV21-1 and TRBJ1-5. TRBV21-1 is shown as a pseudogene. The CDR3 loop spans 15 amino acids. The CDR3 nucleotides are TGTGCCAGCAGCAAAGTGGGGAATAGCAATCAGCCCCAGCATTTT. Translating gives CASSKVGNSNQPQHF.

This chain connects TRBV5-4 to TRBJ2-1, with 8 positions matching TRBD1. This CDR3 has 14 amino acids. With 7 bases clipped from V and 0 bases from J, the junction kept 3 bases outside the gene matches. Germline CDR1 and CDR2: SGHNT and YYREEE (reference sequence). CDR3 in DNA: TGTGCCAGCCGACAGGGGAGCTCCTACAATGAGCAGTTCTTC. Its translation: CASRQGSSYNEQFF.

This rearrangement joins TRBV25-1 to TRBJ2-6; D uncertain. Per germline, CDR1 MGHDK and CDR2 SYGVNS. The CDR3 consists of 14 residues. V lost 1 base, J lost 0 bases, and 1 base lay in between. DNA of the CDR3: TGTGCCAGCAGTGAATCCTCTGGGGCCAACGTCCTGACTTTC. This codes for CASSESSGANVLTF.

The V and J genes are TRBV18 and TRBJ1-2; maybe TRBD1 (5 bases). The CDR3 extends over 15 amino acids. Deletions cut 2 bases from V and 1 base from J, with 11 bases between. Germline V CDR1 and CDR2: KGHSH, LQKENI. CDR3 nucleotides: TGTGCCAGCTCACCAAAGACAGAATTTAACTATGGCTACACCTTC. Its protein is CASSPKTEFNYGYTF. The complete variable domain, with remaining parts taken from reference TRBV18 and TRBJ1-2, reads NAGVMQNPRHLVRRRGQEARLRCSPMKGHSHVYWYRQLPEEGLKFMVYLQKENIIDESGMPKERFSAEFPKEGPSILRIQQVVRGDSAAYFCASSPKTEFNYGYTFGSGTRLTVV.

The chain links TRBV19 to TRBJ2-1, with 8 positions matching TRBD2. J gave up 7 bases and V 10 bases, and 9 bases lay outside the gene matches. The CDR3 is 13 residues long. Germline values: CDR1 LNHDA, CDR2 SQIVND (reference sequence). CDR3 DNA sequence: TGTGCCACGGGGGGGGCTAGCGGGAATGAGCAGTTCTTC. It translates to CATGGASGNEQFF.

The chain links TRBV7-9 to TRBJ1-1; unclear D gene. The germline V and J ends were trimmed by 1 base and 7 bases, with 10 bases remaining between them. CDR3 length equals 13 residues. CDR1 is SEHNR and CDR2 is FQNEAQ in the germline V gene (reference sequence). Written as DNA, the CDR3 is TGTGCCAGCAGCTTAGGCGGGTGGGATGAAGCTTTCTTT. It encodes CASSLGGWDEAFF.

J is TRBJ2-7 and V is TRBV6-1; no firm D call. The CDR3 has 12 amino acids. The germline CDR1 and CDR2 sequences are MNHNS and SASEGT. V was shortened by 2 bases and J by 6 bases, with 8 bases between the two germline ends. CDR3 protein: CASSETGFEQYF. The CDR3 DNA reads TGTGCCAGCAGTGAAACCGGATTCGAGCAGTACTTC.

The chain combines TRBV29-1 with TRBJ2-7, with D maybe TRBD1 (7 bases). CDR3 size: 19 residues. Per germline, CDR1 SQVTM and CDR2 ANQGSEA. The V and J ends lost 4 bases and 2 bases respectively, with 30 bases between them. As DNA, the CDR3 is TGCAGCGTTGGGGGCGCCTTGGGTCTCAGGGGGGAATGGACCTACGAGCAGTACTTC. As protein: CSVGGALGLRGEWTYEQYF.

The chain has TRBV7-8 and TRBJ1-5; the D is unclear. The V and J ends lost 4 bases and 5 bases respectively, with 9 bases between them. Germline-derived CDR1 and CDR2 are SGHVS and FQNEAQ. The CDR3 loop spans 13 amino acids. The chain's CDR3 is CASSSVSDQPQHF. In DNA, the CDR3 is TGTGCCAGCAGCTCCGTTTCGGATCAGCCCCAGCATTTT.

The chain links TRBV27 to TRBJ2-3; the D gene is possibly TRBD1 (8 bases). V was shortened by 5 bases and J by 8 bases, with 20 bases between the two germline ends. This CDR3 is 15 amino acids long. Per germline, CDR1 MNHEY and CDR2 SMNVEV (reference sequence). The CDR3 nucleotides read TGTGCCAGCAGTCAAGCAGGGGGCGGGGGCTCTACGCAGTATTTT. Protein sequence: CASSQAGGGGSTQYF.

This chain links TRBV2 with TRBJ1-1; D call uncertain. The germline gives CDR1 SNHLY, CDR2 FYNNEI. The V gene lost 4 bases and the J gene lost 2 bases, with 11 bases spanning the gap. The CDR3 runs to 14 residues. The CDR3 DNA is TGTGCCAGCAGTGTTAACAGCCTAAACACTGAAGCTTTCTTT. Protein sequence: CASSVNSLNTEAFF.